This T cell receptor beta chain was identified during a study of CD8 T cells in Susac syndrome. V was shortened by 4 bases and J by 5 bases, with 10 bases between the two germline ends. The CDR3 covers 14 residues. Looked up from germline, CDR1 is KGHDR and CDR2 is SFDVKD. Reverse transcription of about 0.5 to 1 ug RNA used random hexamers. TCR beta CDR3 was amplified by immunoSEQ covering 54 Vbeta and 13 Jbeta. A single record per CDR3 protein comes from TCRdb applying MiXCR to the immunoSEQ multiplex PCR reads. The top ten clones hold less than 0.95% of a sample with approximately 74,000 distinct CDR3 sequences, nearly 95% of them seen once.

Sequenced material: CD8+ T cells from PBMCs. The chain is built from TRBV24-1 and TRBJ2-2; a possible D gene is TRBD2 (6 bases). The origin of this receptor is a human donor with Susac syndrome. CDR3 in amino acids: CATSDFGGTGELFF. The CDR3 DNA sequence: TGTGCCACCAGTGACTTTGGAGGGACCGGGGAGCTGTTTTTT.